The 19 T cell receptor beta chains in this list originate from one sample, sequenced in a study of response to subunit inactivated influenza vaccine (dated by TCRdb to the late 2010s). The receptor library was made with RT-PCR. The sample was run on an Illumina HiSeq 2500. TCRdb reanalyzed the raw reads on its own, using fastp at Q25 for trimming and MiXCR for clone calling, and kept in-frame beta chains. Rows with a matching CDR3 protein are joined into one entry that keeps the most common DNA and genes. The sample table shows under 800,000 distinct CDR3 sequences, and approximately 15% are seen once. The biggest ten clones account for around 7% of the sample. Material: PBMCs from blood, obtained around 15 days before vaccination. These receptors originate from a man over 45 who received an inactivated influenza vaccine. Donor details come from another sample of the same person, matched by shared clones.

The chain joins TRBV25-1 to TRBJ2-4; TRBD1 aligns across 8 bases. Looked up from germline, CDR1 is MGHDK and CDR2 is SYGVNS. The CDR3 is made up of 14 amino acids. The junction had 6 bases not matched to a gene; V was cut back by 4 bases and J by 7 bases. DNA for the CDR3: TGTGCCAGCAGTGCTTCGACAGGGGTGAACATTCAGTACTTC. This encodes CASSASTGVNIQYF.

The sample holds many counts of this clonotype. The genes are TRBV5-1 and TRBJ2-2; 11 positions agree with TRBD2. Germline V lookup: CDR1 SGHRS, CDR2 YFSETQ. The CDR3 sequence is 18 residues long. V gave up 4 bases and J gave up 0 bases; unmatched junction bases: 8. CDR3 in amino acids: CASSPWGTSGANTGELFF. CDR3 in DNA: TGCGCCAGCAGCCCCTGGGGGACTAGCGGAGCGAACACCGGGGAGCTGTTTTTT.

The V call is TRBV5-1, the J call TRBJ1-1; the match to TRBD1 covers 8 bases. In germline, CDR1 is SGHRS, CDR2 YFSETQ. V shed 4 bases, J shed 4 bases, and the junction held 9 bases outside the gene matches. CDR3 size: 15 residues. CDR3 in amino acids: CASSLGQGIGTEAFF. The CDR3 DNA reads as TGCGCCAGCAGCCTCGGACAGGGTATTGGCACTGAAGCTTTCTTT.

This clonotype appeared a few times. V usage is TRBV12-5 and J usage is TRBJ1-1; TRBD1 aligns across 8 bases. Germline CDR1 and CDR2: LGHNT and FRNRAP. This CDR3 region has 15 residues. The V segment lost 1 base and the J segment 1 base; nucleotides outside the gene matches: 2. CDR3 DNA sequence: TGTGCTAGTGGTTTGGGGACAGGGTCGAACACTGAAGCTTTCTTT. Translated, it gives CASGLGTGSNTEAFF.

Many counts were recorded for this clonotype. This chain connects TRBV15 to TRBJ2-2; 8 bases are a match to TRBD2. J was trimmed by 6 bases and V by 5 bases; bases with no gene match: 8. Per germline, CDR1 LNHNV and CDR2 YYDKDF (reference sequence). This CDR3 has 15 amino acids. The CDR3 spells CATSEWGLGPGELFF. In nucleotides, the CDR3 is TGTGCCACCAGCGAGTGGGGACTAGGTCCCGGGGAGCTGTTTTTT.

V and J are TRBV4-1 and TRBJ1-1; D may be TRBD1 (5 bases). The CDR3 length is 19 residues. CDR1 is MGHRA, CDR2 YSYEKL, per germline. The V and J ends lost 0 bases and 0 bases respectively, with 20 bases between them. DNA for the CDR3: TGCGCCAGCAGCCAAGAAAGTGGCACAGGAGCTTCTATGAACACTGAAGCTTTCTTT. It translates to CASSQESGTGASMNTEAFF.

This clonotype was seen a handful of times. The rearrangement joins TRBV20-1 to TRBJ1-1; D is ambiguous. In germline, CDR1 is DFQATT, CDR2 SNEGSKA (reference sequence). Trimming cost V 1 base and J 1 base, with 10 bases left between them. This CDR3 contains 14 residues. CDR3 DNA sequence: TGCAGTGCTAGAGGGTTTACCGGGAACACTGAAGCTTTCTTT. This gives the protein CSARGFTGNTEAFF.

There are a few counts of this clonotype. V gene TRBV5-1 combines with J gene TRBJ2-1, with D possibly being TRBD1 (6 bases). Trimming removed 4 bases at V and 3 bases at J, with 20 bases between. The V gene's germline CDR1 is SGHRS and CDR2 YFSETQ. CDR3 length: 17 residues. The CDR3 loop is CASSQGQTRVVYNEQFF. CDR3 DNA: TGCGCCAGCAGCCAAGGACAGACTCGTGTTGTCTACAATGAGCAGTTCTTC.

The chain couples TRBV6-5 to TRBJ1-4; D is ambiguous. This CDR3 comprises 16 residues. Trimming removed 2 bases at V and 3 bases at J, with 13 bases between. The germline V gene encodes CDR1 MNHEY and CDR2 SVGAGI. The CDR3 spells CASSYTRDGPNEKLFF. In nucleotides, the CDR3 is TGTGCCAGCAGTTACACGAGAGATGGTCCTAATGAAAAACTGTTTTTT.

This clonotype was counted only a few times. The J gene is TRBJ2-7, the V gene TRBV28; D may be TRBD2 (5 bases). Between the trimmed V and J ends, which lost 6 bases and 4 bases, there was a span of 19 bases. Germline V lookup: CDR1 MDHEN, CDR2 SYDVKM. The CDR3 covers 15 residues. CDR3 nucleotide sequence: TGTGCCAGCAGCCTCGGGGAGACACCTCAGTACGAGCAGTACTTC. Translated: CASSLGETPQYEQYF.

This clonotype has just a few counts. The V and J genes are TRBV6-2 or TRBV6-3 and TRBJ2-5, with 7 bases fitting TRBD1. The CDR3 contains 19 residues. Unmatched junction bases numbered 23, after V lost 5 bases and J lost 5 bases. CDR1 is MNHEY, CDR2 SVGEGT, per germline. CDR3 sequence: CASSPWDRDARPRSETQYF. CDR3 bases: TGTGCCAGCAGTCCATGGGACAGAGATGCACGGCCTAGGTCGGAGACCCAGTACTTC.

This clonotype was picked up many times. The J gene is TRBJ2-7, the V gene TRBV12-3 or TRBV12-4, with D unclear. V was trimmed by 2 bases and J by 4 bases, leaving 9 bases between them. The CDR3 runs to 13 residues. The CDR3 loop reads CASSLSGRYEQYF. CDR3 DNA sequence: TGTGCCAGCAGTTTAAGTGGCAGGTACGAGCAGTACTTC.

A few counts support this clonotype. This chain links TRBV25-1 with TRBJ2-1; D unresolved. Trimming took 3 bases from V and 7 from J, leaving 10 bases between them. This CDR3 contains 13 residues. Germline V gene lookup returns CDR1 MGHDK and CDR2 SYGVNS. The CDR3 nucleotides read TGTGCCAGCAGTGACTGGTTGGGGAATGAGCAGTTCTTC. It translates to CASSDWLGNEQFF.

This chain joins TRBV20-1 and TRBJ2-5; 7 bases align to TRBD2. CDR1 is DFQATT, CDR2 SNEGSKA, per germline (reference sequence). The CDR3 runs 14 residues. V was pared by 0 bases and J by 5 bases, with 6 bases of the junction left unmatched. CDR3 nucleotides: TGCAGTGCTAGAGATCAGCGGGGCTTTGAGACCCAGTACTTC. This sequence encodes CSARDQRGFETQYF.

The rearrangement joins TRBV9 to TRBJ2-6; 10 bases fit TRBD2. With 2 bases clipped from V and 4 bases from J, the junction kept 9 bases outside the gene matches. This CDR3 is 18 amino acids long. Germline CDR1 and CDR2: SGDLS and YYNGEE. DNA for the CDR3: TGTGCCAGCAGCGTGGGTCTAGCGGGAGACGGAGGGGCCAACGTCCTGACTTTC. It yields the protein CASSVGLAGDGGANVLTF.

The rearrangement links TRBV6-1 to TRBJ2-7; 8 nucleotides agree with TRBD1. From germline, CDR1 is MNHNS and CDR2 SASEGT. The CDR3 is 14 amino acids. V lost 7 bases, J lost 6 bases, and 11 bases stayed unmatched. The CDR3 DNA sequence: TGTGCCAGCAACCCGCCAGGGGGCGCATCCGAGCAGTACTTC. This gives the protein CASNPPGGASEQYF.

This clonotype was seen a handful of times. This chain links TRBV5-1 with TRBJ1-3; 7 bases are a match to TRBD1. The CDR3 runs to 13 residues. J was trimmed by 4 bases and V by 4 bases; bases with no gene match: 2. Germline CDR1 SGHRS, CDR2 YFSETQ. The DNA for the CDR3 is TGCGCCAGCAGCAGGACAGGCGGAAACACCATATATTTT. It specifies CASSRTGGNTIYF.

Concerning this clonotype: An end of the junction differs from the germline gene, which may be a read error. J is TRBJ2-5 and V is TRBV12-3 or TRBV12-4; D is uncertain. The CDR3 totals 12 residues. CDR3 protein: CASSLYQETQHF. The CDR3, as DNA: TGTGCCAGCAGTTTGTACCAAGAGACCCAGCACTTC.

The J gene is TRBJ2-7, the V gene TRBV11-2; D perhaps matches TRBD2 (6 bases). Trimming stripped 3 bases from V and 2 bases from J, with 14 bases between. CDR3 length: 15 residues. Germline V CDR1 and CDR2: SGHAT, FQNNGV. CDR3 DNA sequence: TGTGCCAGCAGCTTCGCGGGAAAGAAGCCCTACGAGCAGTACTTC. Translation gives CASSFAGKKPYEQYF. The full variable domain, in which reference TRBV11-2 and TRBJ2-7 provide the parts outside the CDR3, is EAGVAQSPRYKIIEKRQSVAFWCNPISGHATLYWYQQILGQGPKLLIQFQNNGVVDDSQLPKDRFSAERLKGVDSTLKIQPAKLEDSAVYLCASSFAGKKPYEQYFGPGTRLTVT.